Given below is one T cell receptor beta chain in context. Its antigen remains unidentified. The sample originates from a study of cytomegalovirus exposure and HLA in healthy donors. 13 Jbeta primers and 60 Vbeta primers were used for the PCR. Data came from immunoSEQ multiplex PCR; TCRdb stores just in-frame clones and leaves some out. Of about 120,000 clones listed, about three quarters are singletons. Study observations and caveats: Among TCR beta chains of equal frequency, HLA-associated ones were more clonally expanded in a later analysis.

Healthy donors of bone marrow made up the group. V was pared by 6 bases and J by 2 bases, with 18 bases between. The germline gives CDR1 MDHEN, CDR2 SYDVKM. This CDR3 comprises 16 residues. This chain joins TRBV28 and TRBJ2-3, with D maybe TRBD2 (9 bases). Sequenced material: PBMCs. The TCR was taken from a man aged 55 to 70 in good health and CMV-seropositive. The CDR3 DNA sequence: TGTGCCAGCAGGTATGGACAGGGACTAGCCACAGATACGCAGTATTTT. Translation gives CASRYGQGLATDTQYF. Full variable domain (missing parts from reference TRBV28 and TRBJ2-3): DVKVTQSSRYLVKRTGEKVFLECVQDMDHENMFWYRQDPGLGLRLIYFSYDVKMKEKGDIPEGYSVSREKKERFSLILESASTNQTSMYLCASRYGQGLATDTQYFGPGTRLTVL.